Each of the 5 T cell receptor beta chains below was sequenced from the same sample in a study of cytomegalovirus exposure and HLA in healthy donors. Primers for the PCR totalled 60 Vbeta and 13 Jbeta. Clones were sequenced by immunoSEQ multiplex PCR, and TCRdb holds only the in-frame ones, with some missing. In the table there are about 96,000 clones, about four fifths of which are singletons. The sequenced sample was PBMCs. These receptors were obtained from a female donor in good health and CMV-seropositive.

The chain employs TRBV6-4 and TRBJ2-3; TRBD2 aligns across 10 bases. The J segment lost 2 bases and the V segment lost 3 bases, leaving 2 bases of the junction unmatched. Germline V gene data show CDR1 as MRHNA and CDR2 as SNTAGT. The CDR3 is 15 amino acids. The CDR3 spells CASSESGGATDTQYF. Here the CDR3 DNA reads TGTGCCAGCAGTGAAAGCGGGGGGGCCACAGATACGCAGTATTTT.

The chain couples TRBV13 to TRBJ1-3; 7 nucleotides match TRBD1. The length of the CDR3 is 16 residues. Germline V gene lookup returns CDR1 PRHDT and CDR2 FYEKMQ (reference sequence). Trimming removed 2 bases from V and 0 bases from J; junction bases left unmatched: 4. The CDR3 nucleotides are TGTGCCAGCAGCTTATCGGACAGGAGCTCTGGAAACACCATATATTTT. Its translation is CASSLSDRSSGNTIYF.

The rearrangement uses TRBV11-2 and TRBJ1-1, with 7 bases matching TRBD1. Looked up from germline, CDR1 is SGHAT and CDR2 is FQNNGV. J gave up 10 bases and V 5 bases, and 10 bases lay outside the gene matches. The CDR3 consists of 13 residues. In DNA form, the CDR3 reads TGTGCCAGCAGCCTAAGGGGGCAGGGTGGAGCTTTCTTT. It is translated as CASSLRGQGGAFF.

V is TRBV7-8 and J is TRBJ1-5, with a tentative D call TRBD1 (5 bases). Trimming took off 1 base at V and 3 bases at J, with 10 bases between the two ends. This CDR3 spans 15 amino acids. Germline V lookup: CDR1 SGHVS, CDR2 FQNEAQ. DNA of the CDR3: TGTGCCAGCAGCTTAGTACCTGGACACAATCAGCCCCAGCATTTT. Encoded protein: CASSLVPGHNQPQHF.

The chain is built from TRBV28 and TRBJ1-3, with TRBD1 matching 7 bases. This CDR3 is built from 15 residues. With V trimmed by 4 bases and J by 4 bases, 7 bases remained unmatched. The germline gives CDR1 MDHEN, CDR2 SYDVKM. CDR3 coding DNA: TGTGCCAGCAGTTCCATACAGGGGAACGGAAACACCATATATTTT. It encodes CASSSIQGNGNTIYF.